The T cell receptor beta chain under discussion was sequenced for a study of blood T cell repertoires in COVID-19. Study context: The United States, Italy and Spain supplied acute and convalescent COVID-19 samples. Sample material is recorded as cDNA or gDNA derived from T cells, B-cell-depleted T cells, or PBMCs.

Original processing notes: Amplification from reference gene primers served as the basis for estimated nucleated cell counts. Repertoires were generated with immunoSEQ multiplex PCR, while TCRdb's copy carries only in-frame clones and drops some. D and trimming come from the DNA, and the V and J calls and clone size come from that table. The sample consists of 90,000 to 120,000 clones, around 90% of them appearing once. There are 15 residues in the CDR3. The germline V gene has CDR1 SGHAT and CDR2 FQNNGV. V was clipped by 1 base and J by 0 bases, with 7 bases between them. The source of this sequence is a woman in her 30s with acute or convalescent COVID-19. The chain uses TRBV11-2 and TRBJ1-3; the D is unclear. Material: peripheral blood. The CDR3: CASSLGFSSGNTIYF. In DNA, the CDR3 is TGTGCCAGCAGCTTAGGATTTAGCTCTGGAAACACCATATATTTT.